Listed below are T cell receptor beta chains from one sample, sequenced in a study of blood T cell repertoires in COVID-19. The protocol was immunoSEQ multiplex PCR, while the TCRdb copy is restricted to in-frame clones and leaves out a portion. The sample has about 270,000 clones, 80% to 90% seen once. Sequencing input: PBMCs or T cells enriched from blood (not recorded which). The receptor source for this set is a woman aged 30 to 39 with acute COVID-19. Both conserved end residues are part of each CDR3. A D gene is named only where the DNA matches it firmly. Clone size, where shown, is once, few, many, or a class for clones that have expanded.

d_gene: NA
abundance: NA
j_gene: TRBJ2-1
v_gene: TRBV7-9
CDR3aa: CASSLASGNNEQFF
CDR3nt: TGTGCCAGCAGCTTAGCGTCAGGGAACAATGAGCAGTTCTTC

d_gene: TRBD1
abundance: NA
j_gene: TRBJ1-1
v_gene: TRBV5-8
CDR3aa: CASSLGQGTTEAFF
CDR3nt: TGTGCCAGCAGCTTGGGACAGGGGACCACTGAAGCTTTCTTT

d_gene: TRBD1
abundance: NA
j_gene: TRBJ2-2
v_gene: TRBV3-1/TRBV3-2
CDR3aa: CASSQTGGSLFANTGELFF
CDR3nt: TGTGCCAGCAGCCAAACAGGGGGCTCCCTTTTCGCGAACACCGGGGAGCTGTTTTTT

d_gene: NA
abundance: NA
j_gene: TRBJ1-1
v_gene: TRBV12-3/TRBV12-4
CDR3aa: CASRFGANTEAFF
CDR3nt: TGTGCCAGCAGATTTGGAGCGAACACTGAAGCTTTCTTT

d_gene: TRBD1
abundance: NA
j_gene: TRBJ1-5
v_gene: TRBV28
CDR3aa: CASRYGTGGLNDSNQPQHF
CDR3nt: TGTGCCAGCAGGTACGGGACAGGGGGACTGAATGATAGCAATCAGCCCCAGCATTTT

d_gene: NA
abundance: NA
j_gene: TRBJ2-1
v_gene: TRBV24-1
CDR3aa: CATSDVLRDNEQFF
CDR3nt: TGTGCCACCAGTGACGTGTTGAGAGACAATGAGCAGTTCTTC

d_gene: NA
abundance: few
j_gene: TRBJ2-2
v_gene: TRBV18
CDR3aa: CASSPPRGELFF
CDR3nt: TGTGCCAGCTCACCACCCAGAGGGGAGCTGTTTTTT

d_gene: TRBD2
abundance: NA
j_gene: TRBJ2-7
v_gene: TRBV10-2
CDR3aa: CASSLGGGSYEQYF
CDR3nt: TGCGCCAGCAGTTTGGGGGGGGGCTCCTACGAGCAGTACTTC

d_gene: NA
abundance: NA
j_gene: TRBJ2-1
v_gene: TRBV30
CDR3aa: CAWSNLALVKFF
CDR3nt: TGTGCCTGGAGTAACCTAGCGTTGGTCAAGTTCTTC

d_gene: NA
abundance: NA
j_gene: TRBJ1-2
v_gene: TRBV11-2
CDR3aa: CASSTQDKINTF
CDR3nt: TGTGCCAGCAGCACCCAGGACAAAATTAACACCTTC

d_gene: TRBD1
abundance: NA
j_gene: TRBJ1-4
v_gene: TRBV10-3
CDR3aa: CAISRQGEYEKLFF
CDR3nt: TGTGCCATCAGCCGACAGGGAGAGTATGAAAAACTGTTTTTT

d_gene: TRBD2
abundance: NA
j_gene: TRBJ2-2
v_gene: TRBV4-2
CDR3aa: CASSHGASGRAGTGELFF
CDR3nt: TGTGCCAGCAGCCATGGAGCTAGCGGGAGGGCCGGAACCGGGGAGCTGTTTTTT

d_gene: TRBD1
abundance: NA
j_gene: TRBJ2-1
v_gene: TRBV9
CDR3aa: CASNTGGSHNEQFF
CDR3nt: TGTGCCAGCAACACAGGGGGCTCTCACAATGAGCAGTTCTTC

d_gene: TRBD2
abundance: few
j_gene: TRBJ2-7
v_gene: TRBV7-8
CDR3aa: CASSLVAAGGSYEQYF
CDR3nt: TGTGCCAGCAGCTTAGTTGCAGCGGGGGGTTCCTACGAGCAGTACTTC

d_gene: TRBD1
abundance: NA
j_gene: TRBJ1-2
v_gene: TRBV7-2
CDR3aa: CASSLTVDRDGYTF
CDR3nt: TGTGCCAGCAGCTTGACGGTGGACAGGGATGGCTACACCTTC

d_gene: NA
abundance: NA
j_gene: TRBJ2-3
v_gene: TRBV28
CDR3aa: CASTNLGEGTDTQYF
CDR3nt: TGTGCCAGCACCAACTTGGGAGAAGGCACAGATACGCAGTATTTT

d_gene: TRBD2
abundance: NA
j_gene: TRBJ2-3
v_gene: TRBV3-1/TRBV3-2
CDR3aa: CASSQGPGLAGGTTDTQYF
CDR3nt: TGTGCCAGCAGCCAAGGCCCGGGACTAGCGGGAGGGACCACAGATACGCAGTATTTT

d_gene: TRBD2
abundance: NA
j_gene: TRBJ2-7
v_gene: TRBV10-2
CDR3aa: CASRAGLADYEQYF
CDR3nt: TGCGCCAGCAGGGCGGGACTAGCGGATTACGAGCAGTACTTC

d_gene: NA
abundance: NA
j_gene: TRBJ1-1
v_gene: TRBV19
CDR3aa: CASSIVRDTEAFF
CDR3nt: TGTGCCAGTAGTATAGTTCGGGACACCGAAGCTTTCTTT

d_gene: TRBD2
abundance: NA
j_gene: TRBJ2-3
v_gene: TRBV7-6
CDR3aa: CASSSLPGLAGGADTQYF
CDR3nt: TGTGCCAGCAGCTCCTTGCCGGGACTAGCGGGAGGGGCGGATACGCAGTATTTT

d_gene: NA
abundance: NA
j_gene: TRBJ2-7
v_gene: TRBV2
CDR3aa: CASSEGHDYEQYF
CDR3nt: TGTGCCAGCAGTGAAGGACATGACTACGAGCAGTACTTC

d_gene: NA
abundance: NA
j_gene: TRBJ2-1
v_gene: TRBV2
CDR3aa: CASSGPVASEQFF
CDR3nt: TGTGCCAGCAGTGGTCCCGTAGCAAGTGAGCAGTTCTTC

d_gene: TRBD2
abundance: NA
j_gene: TRBJ2-1
v_gene: TRBV19
CDR3aa: CASRPGLANNEQFF
CDR3nt: TGTGCCAGTAGACCGGGACTAGCGAACAATGAGCAGTTCTTC

d_gene: NA
abundance: NA
j_gene: TRBJ2-4
v_gene: TRBV4-1
CDR3aa: CASSQATGRDIQYF
CDR3nt: TGCGCCAGCAGCCAAGCTACGGGAAGGGACATTCAGTACTTC

d_gene: TRBD1
abundance: NA
j_gene: TRBJ1-2
v_gene: TRBV2
CDR3aa: CASTGQGDYGYTF
CDR3nt: TGTGCCAGCACCGGACAGGGGGACTATGGCTACACCTTC

d_gene: TRBD2
abundance: NA
j_gene: TRBJ2-1
v_gene: TRBV27
CDR3aa: CASRGTSHHNEQFF
CDR3nt: TGTGCCAGTCGAGGGACTAGTCACCACAATGAGCAGTTCTTC

d_gene: TRBD2
abundance: NA
j_gene: TRBJ2-1
v_gene: TRBV7-6
CDR3aa: CASSPRTSGIDEQFF
CDR3nt: TGTGCCAGCAGCCCACGGACTAGCGGGATCGATGAGCAGTTCTTC

d_gene: TRBD1
abundance: NA
j_gene: TRBJ1-1
v_gene: TRBV6-5
CDR3aa: CASRRQGADSEAFF
CDR3nt: TGTGCCAGCAGGCGACAGGGGGCCGACTCTGAAGCTTTCTTT

d_gene: NA
abundance: NA
j_gene: TRBJ1-2
v_gene: TRBV28
CDR3aa: CASSPIPGDYGYTF
CDR3nt: TGTGCCAGCAGCCCCATCCCAGGGGACTATGGCTACACCTTC

d_gene: NA
abundance: once
j_gene: TRBJ2-3
v_gene: TRBV7-3
CDR3aa: CASSLSYTDTQYF
CDR3nt: TGTGCCAGCAGCTTATCCTACACAGATACGCAGTATTTT

d_gene: NA
abundance: NA
j_gene: TRBJ2-2
v_gene: TRBV4-1
CDR3aa: CASSQGQNTGELFF
CDR3nt: TGCGCCAGCAGCCAGGGACAGAACACCGGGGAGCTGTTTTTT

d_gene: TRBD1
abundance: NA
j_gene: TRBJ2-3
v_gene: TRBV29-1
CDR3aa: CSVVGGRQGAAGLSTDTQYF
CDR3nt: TGCAGCGTTGTAGGGGGGCGACAGGGGGCGGCTGGGCTTAGCACAGATACGCAGTATTTT

d_gene: NA
abundance: few
j_gene: TRBJ1-4
v_gene: TRBV7-9
CDR3aa: CASSLVDSATNEKLFF
CDR3nt: TGTGCCAGCAGCTTAGTTGACAGTGCAACTAATGAAAAACTGTTTTTT

d_gene: NA
abundance: NA
j_gene: TRBJ1-1
v_gene: TRBV28
CDR3aa: CASSGQGLNTEAFF
CDR3nt: TGTGCCAGCAGTGGGCAGGGGCTGAACACTGAAGCTTTCTTT

d_gene: TRBD2
abundance: NA
j_gene: TRBJ2-2
v_gene: TRBV28
CDR3aa: CAGRDYTTGELFF
CDR3nt: TGTGCCGGCCGGGACTATACCACCGGGGAGCTGTTTTTT

d_gene: TRBD1
abundance: once
j_gene: TRBJ2-6
v_gene: TRBV4-1
CDR3aa: CASSQDRPGQGFSGANVLTF
CDR3nt: TGCGCCAGCAGCCAAGACCGACCGGGACAGGGCTTCTCTGGGGCCAACGTCCTGACTTTC

d_gene: TRBD1
abundance: NA
j_gene: TRBJ1-4
v_gene: TRBV19
CDR3aa: CASSDPGQGAGNEKLFF
CDR3nt: TGTGCCAGTAGTGATCCGGGACAGGGGGCCGGGAATGAAAAACTGTTTTTT

d_gene: TRBD2
abundance: NA
j_gene: TRBJ2-4
v_gene: TRBV3-1/TRBV3-2
CDR3aa: CASSPGTSGSSIQYF
CDR3nt: TGTGCCAGCAGCCCTGGGACTAGCGGGAGTAGCATTCAGTACTTC

d_gene: TRBD1
abundance: NA
j_gene: TRBJ2-7
v_gene: TRBV5-1
CDR3aa: CASSFHNRTGEYEQYF
CDR3nt: TGCGCCAGCAGCTTTCATAACCGGACAGGGGAGTACGAGCAGTACTTC

d_gene: TRBD1
abundance: NA
j_gene: TRBJ2-7
v_gene: TRBV30
CDR3aa: CAWRWTGSYSYEQYF
CDR3nt: TGTGCCTGGAGGTGGACAGGGAGCTACTCCTACGAGCAGTACTTC

d_gene: TRBD2
abundance: once
j_gene: TRBJ2-1
v_gene: TRBV25-1
CDR3aa: CASSPYTNSGSYNEQFF
CDR3nt: TGTGCCAGCAGTCCCTACACAAATAGCGGGAGTTACAATGAGCAGTTCTTC

d_gene: NA
abundance: NA
j_gene: TRBJ1-1
v_gene: TRBV5-6
CDR3aa: CASSPRGMNTEAFF
CDR3nt: TGTGCCAGCAGCCCTCGGGGGATGAACACTGAAGCTTTCTTT

d_gene: NA
abundance: NA
j_gene: TRBJ1-6
v_gene: TRBV6-5
CDR3aa: CASRRGRGSPLHF
CDR3nt: TGTGCCAGCCGCAGGGGTAGGGGTTCACCCCTCCACTTT

d_gene: TRBD1
abundance: NA
j_gene: TRBJ1-4
v_gene: TRBV7-9
CDR3aa: CASRGTGGESEKLFF
CDR3nt: TGTGCCAGCAGGGGGACAGGGGGCGAATCTGAAAAACTGTTTTTT

d_gene: NA
abundance: once
j_gene: TRBJ1-2
v_gene: TRBV27
CDR3aa: CASSLSAQGPYGYTF
CDR3nt: TGTGCCAGCAGTTTATCGGCACAGGGCCCCTATGGCTACACCTTC

d_gene: NA
abundance: NA
j_gene: TRBJ1-5
v_gene: TRBV6-6
CDR3aa: CASRSGLFACMDF
CDR3nt: TGTGCCAGCCGAAGTGGACTCTTTGCATGCATGGATTTT

d_gene: NA
abundance: NA
j_gene: TRBJ1-3
v_gene: TRBV2
CDR3aa: CASTQEPSGNTIYF
CDR3nt: TGTGCCAGCACCCAGGAACCCTCTGGAAACACCATATATTTT

d_gene: NA
abundance: NA
j_gene: TRBJ2-2
v_gene: TRBV18
CDR3aa: CASSGGAEPNTGELFF
CDR3nt: TGTGCCAGCTCCGGGGGAGCGGAGCCGAACACCGGGGAGCTGTTTTTT

d_gene: NA
abundance: NA
j_gene: TRBJ2-7
v_gene: TRBV5-6
CDR3aa: CASSPSGTPSSYEQYF
CDR3nt: TGTGCCAGCAGCCCATCCGGGACTCCGAGCTCCTACGAGCAGTACTTC

d_gene: NA
abundance: NA
j_gene: TRBJ1-1
v_gene: TRBV6-5
CDR3aa: CASSYSGGLLNTEAFF
CDR3nt: TGTGCCAGCAGTTACTCCGGGGGGCTATTGAACACTGAAGCTTTCTTT

d_gene: NA
abundance: once
j_gene: TRBJ1-2
v_gene: TRBV5-1
CDR3aa: CASSLGEVANYGYTF
CDR3nt: TGCGCCAGCAGCTTGGGAGAGGTAGCTAACTATGGCTACACCTTC

d_gene: NA
abundance: NA
j_gene: TRBJ1-6
v_gene: TRBV6-2/TRBV6-3
CDR3aa: CASSYTSDGSAPGNSPLHF
CDR3nt: TGTGCCAGCAGTTACACGTCTGACGGGTCGGCTCCGGGTAATTCACCCCTCCACTTT

d_gene: TRBD2
abundance: NA
j_gene: TRBJ2-3
v_gene: TRBV24-1
CDR3aa: CATSDFTSGRADTQYF
CDR3nt: TGTGCCACCAGTGATTTCACTAGCGGGAGGGCAGATACGCAGTATTTT

d_gene: TRBD1
abundance: once
j_gene: TRBJ1-2
v_gene: TRBV19
CDR3aa: CASSQGQNYGYTF
CDR3nt: TGTGCCAGTAGTCAGGGACAGAACTATGGCTACACCTTC

d_gene: NA
abundance: NA
j_gene: TRBJ1-1
v_gene: TRBV3-1/TRBV3-2
CDR3aa: CASSRNRDRTEAFF
CDR3nt: TGTGCCAGCAGCCGAAACAGGGACCGCACTGAAGCTTTCTTT

d_gene: NA
abundance: NA
j_gene: TRBJ2-5
v_gene: TRBV11-3
CDR3aa: CASARTAEETQYF
CDR3nt: TGTGCCAGCGCAAGGACAGCCGAAGAGACCCAGTACTTC

d_gene: TRBD2
abundance: once
j_gene: TRBJ2-1
v_gene: TRBV27
CDR3aa: CASSLAGSSYNEQFF
CDR3nt: TGTGCCAGCAGTCTAGCGGGGAGCTCCTACAATGAGCAGTTCTTC

d_gene: TRBD1
abundance: NA
j_gene: TRBJ2-7
v_gene: TRBV27
CDR3aa: CASSFRRTGINEQYF
CDR3nt: TGTGCCAGCAGTTTTCGACGGACAGGGATCAACGAGCAGTACTTC

d_gene: NA
abundance: NA
j_gene: TRBJ1-3
v_gene: TRBV27
CDR3aa: CASSIGISGNTIYF
CDR3nt: TGTGCCAGCAGTATCGGGATCTCTGGAAACACCATATATTTT